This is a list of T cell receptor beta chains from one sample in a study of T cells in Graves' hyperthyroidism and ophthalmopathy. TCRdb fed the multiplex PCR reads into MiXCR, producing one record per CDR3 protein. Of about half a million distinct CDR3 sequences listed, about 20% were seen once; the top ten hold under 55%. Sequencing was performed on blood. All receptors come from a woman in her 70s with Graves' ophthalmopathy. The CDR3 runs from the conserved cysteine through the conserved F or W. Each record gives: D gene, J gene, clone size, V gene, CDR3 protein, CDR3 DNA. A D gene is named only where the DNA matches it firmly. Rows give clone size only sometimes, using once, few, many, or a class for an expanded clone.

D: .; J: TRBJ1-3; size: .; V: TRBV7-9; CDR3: CASSLGEGTVGNTIYF; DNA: TGTGCCAGCAGCTTAGGAGAGGGGACCGTTGGAAACACCATATATTTT
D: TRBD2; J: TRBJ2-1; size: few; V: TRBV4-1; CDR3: CASSQDTGLAGRYNEQFF; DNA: TGCGCCAGCAGCCAAGATACGGGACTAGCGGGACGGTACAATGAGCAGTTCTTC
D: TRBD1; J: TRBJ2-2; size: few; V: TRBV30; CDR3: CAWSLGGRTGELFF; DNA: TGTGCCTGGAGTTTAGGGGGCCGTACCGGGGAGCTGTTTTTT
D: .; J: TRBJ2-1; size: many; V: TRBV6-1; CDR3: CASRLAGQNHNEQFF; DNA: TGTGCCAGCAGGCTGGCGGGACAGAACCACAATGAGCAGTTCTTC
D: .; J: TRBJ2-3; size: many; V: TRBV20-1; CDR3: CSTYWGRGTDTQYF; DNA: TGCAGTACTTACTGGGGCCGAGGAACAGATACGCAGTATTTT
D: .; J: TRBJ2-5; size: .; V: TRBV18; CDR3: CASQTSRQETQYF; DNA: TGTGCCAGCCAAACCAGCAGGCAAGAGACCCAGTACTTC
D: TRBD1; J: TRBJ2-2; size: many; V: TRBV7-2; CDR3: CASSLTTGATGELFF; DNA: TGTGCCAGCAGCTTGACTACAGGGGCCACCGGGGAGCTGTTTTTT
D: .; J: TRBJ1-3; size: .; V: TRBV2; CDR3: CASGAGNTIYF; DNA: TGTGCCAGCGGGGCCGGAAACACCATATATTTT
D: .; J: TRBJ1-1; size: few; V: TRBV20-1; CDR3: CSARDHIVNTEAFF; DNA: TGCAGTGCTAGAGATCACATAGTGAACACTGAAGCTTTCTTT
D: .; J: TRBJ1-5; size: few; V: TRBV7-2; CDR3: CASSKGGQPQHF; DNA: TGTGCCAGCAGTAAGGGGGGTCAGCCCCAGCATTTT
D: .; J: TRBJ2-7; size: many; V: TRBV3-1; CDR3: CASSQEMPGNYEQYF; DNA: TGTGCCAGCAGCCAAGAGATGCCAGGGAACTACGAGCAGTACTTC
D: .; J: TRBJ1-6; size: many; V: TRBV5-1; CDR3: CASSYDSMGSPLHF; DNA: TGCGCCAGCAGCTACGACAGTATGGGTTCACCCCTCCACTTT
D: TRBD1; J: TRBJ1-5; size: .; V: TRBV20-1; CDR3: CSAISGQGVQPQHF; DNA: TGCAGTGCTATCTCGGGACAGGGTGTGCAGCCCCAGCATTTT
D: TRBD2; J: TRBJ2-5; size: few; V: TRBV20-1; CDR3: CSAREGAGGGETQYF; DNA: TGCAGTGCTAGAGAGGGTGCGGGAGGAGGAGAGACCCAGTACTTC
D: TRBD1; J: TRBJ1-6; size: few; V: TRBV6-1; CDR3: CASREGQYNSPLHF; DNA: TGTGCCAGCAGGGAGGGACAGTATAATTCACCCCTCCACTTT
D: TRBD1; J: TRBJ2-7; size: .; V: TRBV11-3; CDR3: CASSGTGAGEQYF; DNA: TGTGCCAGCAGCGGGACAGGGGCGGGTGAGCAGTACTTC
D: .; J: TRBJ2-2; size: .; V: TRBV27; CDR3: CASNRQGGTGELFF; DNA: TGTGCCAGCAATAGGCAGGGAGGTACCGGGGAGCTGTTTTTT
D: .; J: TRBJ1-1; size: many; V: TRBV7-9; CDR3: CASSSTENTEAFF; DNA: TGTGCCAGCAGCTCTACAGAGAACACTGAAGCTTTCTTT
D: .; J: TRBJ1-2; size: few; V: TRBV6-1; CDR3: CASSAGEGDYGYTF; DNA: TGTGCCAGCAGTGCAGGGGAGGGGGACTATGGCTACACCTTC
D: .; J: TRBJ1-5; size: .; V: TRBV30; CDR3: CAWSGVHSHQPQHF; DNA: TGTGCCTGGAGTGGGGTGCATTCACATCAGCCCCAGCATTTT
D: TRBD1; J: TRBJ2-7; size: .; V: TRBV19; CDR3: CASSGGQGTGEQYF; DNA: TGTGCCAGTAGTGGGGGACAGGGTACGGGTGAGCAGTACTTC
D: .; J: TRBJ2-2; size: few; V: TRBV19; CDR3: CASRKTSTGELFF; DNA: TGTGCCAGTAGAAAGACTAGCACCGGGGAGCTGTTTTTT
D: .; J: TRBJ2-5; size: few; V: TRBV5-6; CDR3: CASSLARQGLGETQYF; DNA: TGTGCCAGCAGCTTGGCCAGGCAGGGGTTGGGTGAGACCCAGTACTTC
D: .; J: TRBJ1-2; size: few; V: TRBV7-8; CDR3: CASSLRRVDYGYTF; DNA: TGTGCCAGCAGCTTACGCAGGGTGGACTATGGCTACACCTTC
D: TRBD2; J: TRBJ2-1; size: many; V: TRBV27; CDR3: CASSLFPPRLAGGNEQFF; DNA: TGTGCCAGCAGTTTATTCCCACCGAGACTAGCGGGTGGAAATGAGCAGTTCTTC
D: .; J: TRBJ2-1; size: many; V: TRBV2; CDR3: CASILEGHEQFF; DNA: TGTGCCAGCATCCTAGAGGGCCATGAGCAGTTCTTC
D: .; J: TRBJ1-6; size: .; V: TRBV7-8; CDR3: CASSPPGGVSPLHF; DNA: TGTGCCAGCAGCCCCCCCGGGGGTGTTTCACCCCTCCACTTT
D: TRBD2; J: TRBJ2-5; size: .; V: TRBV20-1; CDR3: CSAPPVSSGGQETQYF; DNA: TGCAGTGCTCCCCCCGTGTCTAGCGGGGGACAAGAGACCCAGTACTTC
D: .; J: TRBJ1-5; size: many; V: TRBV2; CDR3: CASSVRGMEPQHF; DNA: TGTGCCAGCAGTGTCAGGGGCATGGAGCCCCAGCATTTT
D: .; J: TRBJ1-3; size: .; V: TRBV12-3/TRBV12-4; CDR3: CASSLDESAEISGNTIYF; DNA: TGTGCCAGCAGTTTAGACGAGTCGGCGGAAATTTCTGGAAACACCATATATTTT
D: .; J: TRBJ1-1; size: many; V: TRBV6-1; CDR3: CASSSVVGTEAFF; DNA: TGTGCCAGCAGTTCCGTGGTTGGGACTGAAGCTTTCTTT
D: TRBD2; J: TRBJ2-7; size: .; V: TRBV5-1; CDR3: CASRPGLAGSYEQYF; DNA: TGCGCCAGCAGACCGGGACTAGCGGGCTCCTACGAGCAGTACTTC
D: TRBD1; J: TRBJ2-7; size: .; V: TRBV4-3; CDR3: CASSQDFTGANEQYF; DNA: TGCGCCAGCAGCCAAGATTTTACAGGGGCAAACGAGCAGTACTTC
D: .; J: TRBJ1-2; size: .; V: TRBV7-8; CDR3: CASSFSGKLSYGYTF; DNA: TGTGCCAGCAGCTTCTCAGGGAAATTGTCATATGGCTACACCTTC
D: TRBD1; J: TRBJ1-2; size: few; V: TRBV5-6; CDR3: CASSPTGVLYGYTF; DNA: TGTGCCAGCAGCCCGACAGGGGTGCTCTATGGCTACACCTTC
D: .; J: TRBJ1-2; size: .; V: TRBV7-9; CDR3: CASSYGQSGGYTF; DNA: TGTGCCAGCAGCTACGGACAGTCCGGGGGGTACACCTTC
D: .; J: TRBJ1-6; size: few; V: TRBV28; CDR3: CASSRENNSPLHF; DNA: TGTGCCAGCAGCCGGGAAAATAATTCACCCCTCCACTTT
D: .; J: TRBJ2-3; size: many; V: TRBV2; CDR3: CASKRYPTDTQYF; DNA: TGTGCCAGCAAGAGATATCCCACAGATACGCAGTATTTT
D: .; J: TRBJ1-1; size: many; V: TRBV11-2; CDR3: CASSPGWLNTEAFF; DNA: TGTGCCAGCAGCCCAGGTTGGTTGAACACTGAAGCTTTCTTT
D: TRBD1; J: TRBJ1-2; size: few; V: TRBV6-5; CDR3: CASSYAKTGLGYTF; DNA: TGTGCCAGCAGTTACGCGAAGACAGGGCTTGGCTACACCTTC
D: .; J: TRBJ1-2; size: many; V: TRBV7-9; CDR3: CASSLVSGVDGYTF; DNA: TGTGCCAGCAGCTTAGTATCAGGAGTCGATGGCTACACCTTC
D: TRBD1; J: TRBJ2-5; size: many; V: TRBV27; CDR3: CASSSWDRETQYF; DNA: TGTGCCAGCAGTTCTTGGGACAGAGAGACCCAGTACTTC
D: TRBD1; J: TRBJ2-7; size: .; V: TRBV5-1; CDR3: CASSLTGTGYYEQYF; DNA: TGCGCCAGCAGCTTGACCGGGACAGGTTATTACGAGCAGTACTTC
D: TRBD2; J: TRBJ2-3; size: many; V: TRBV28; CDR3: CASSLLAGEGREGDTQYF; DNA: TGTGCCAGCAGTTTACTAGCGGGCGAGGGTAGGGAAGGAGATACGCAGTATTTT
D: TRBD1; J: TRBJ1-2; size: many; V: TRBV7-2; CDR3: CASSQRGAGGNYGYTF; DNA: TGTGCCAGCAGCCAACGTGGGGCAGGGGGCAACTATGGCTACACCTTC
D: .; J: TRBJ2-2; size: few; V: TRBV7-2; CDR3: CASSLVSGNTGELFF; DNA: TGTGCCAGCAGCTTAGTTAGCGGAAACACCGGGGAGCTGTTTTTT
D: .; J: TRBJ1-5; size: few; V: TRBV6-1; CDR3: CASSLGWNQPQHF; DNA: TGTGCCAGCAGCCTTGGGTGGAATCAGCCCCAGCATTTT